This is a list of T cell receptor beta chains from one sample in a study of blood T cell repertoires in COVID-19. Sequencing was performed with immunoSEQ multiplex PCR; in TCRdb, only in-frame clones are kept and a portion is missing. The data show tens of thousands of clones, roughly 80% seen once. The sequenced material came from peripheral blood. The receptors stem from a woman over 75 with acute or convalescent COVID-19. Each CDR3 is given with its conserved first and last residue. A D gene is named only where the DNA matches it firmly. Clone size is shown for a subset of rows, as once, few, many or a class of expanded clone.

j_gene | d_gene | v_gene | abundance | CDR3aa | CDR3nt
TRBJ2-7 | . | TRBV4-1 | . | CASSPFLPSSYEQYF | TGCGCCAGCAGCCCCTTTTTACCTAGCTCCTACGAGCAGTACTTC
TRBJ2-5 | TRBD1 | TRBV13 | . | CASSRPGQGQTQYF | TGTGCCAGCAGCCGTCCGGGACAGGGACAGACCCAGTACTTC
TRBJ2-3 | . | TRBV5-1 | . | CASSSSGAATDTQYF | TGCGCCAGCAGCTCATCAGGGGCAGCCACAGATACGCAGTATTTT
TRBJ2-7 | . | TRBV23-1 | . | CASSQSRVPRFSVQYF | TGCGCCAGCAGTCAATCGAGAGTCCCAAGGTTCAGCGTGCAGTACTTC
TRBJ1-6 | . | TRBV7-9 | few | CASSLSSDNSPLHF | TGTGCCAGCAGCTTATCGTCAGATAATTCACCCCTCCACTTT
TRBJ2-1 | TRBD2 | TRBV24-1 | . | CATSDPRSGGAPNEQFF | TGTGCCACCAGTGATCCCCGGAGCGGGGGGGCCCCCAATGAGCAGTTCTTC
TRBJ1-3 | . | TRBV6-5 | . | CASRTGRPGNTIYF | TGTGCCAGCAGAACAGGGCGGCCTGGAAACACCATATATTTT
TRBJ1-2 | TRBD1 | TRBV7-9 | . | CASQDPDREDYGYTF | TGTGCCAGCCAAGACCCGGACAGGGAGGACTATGGCTACACCTTC
TRBJ2-2 | TRBD1 | TRBV5-1 | . | CASSLRGQGAGTGELFF | TGCGCCAGCAGCTTGAGGGGACAGGGGGCTGGCACCGGGGAGCTGTTTTTT
TRBJ1-1 | . | TRBV3-1/TRBV3-2 | . | CASSQKGRGTSEAFF | TGTGCCAGCAGCCAAAAAGGCAGGGGCACATCTGAAGCTTTCTTT
TRBJ2-6 | TRBD1 | TRBV3-1/TRBV3-2 | . | CASTGTGIFSGANVLTF | TGTGCCAGCACCGGGACAGGCATCTTCTCTGGGGCCAACGTCCTGACTTTC
TRBJ2-2 | . | TRBV7-2 | once | CASTSTITGELFF | TGTGCCAGCACCTCGACAATTACCGGGGAGCTGTTTTTT
TRBJ1-2 | TRBD1 | TRBV27 | . | CASSLDRVGYGYTF | TGTGCCAGCAGTTTGGACAGGGTCGGCTATGGCTACACCTTC
TRBJ2-3 | . | TRBV19 | . | CASSIDLRDTQYF | TGTGCCAGTAGTATAGATCTGAGAGATACGCAGTATTTT
TRBJ1-1 | . | TRBV6-1 | . | CASSEYFGGISEAFF | TGTGCCAGCAGTGAATATTTCGGGGGAATATCTGAAGCTTTCTTT
TRBJ2-4 | TRBD2 | TRBV5-5 | . | CASSLTSGSMGIQYF | TGTGCCAGCAGCTTGACTAGCGGGAGTATGGGCATTCAGTACTTC
TRBJ2-1 | TRBD1 | TRBV11-3 | . | CASSSGQKTDEQFF | TGTGCCAGCAGCTCGGGACAGAAGACCGATGAGCAGTTCTTC
TRBJ2-1 | . | TRBV15 | . | CATSRVGGQLYNEQFF | TGTGCCACCAGCAGAGTGGGGGGACAGCTCTACAATGAGCAGTTCTTC
TRBJ2-7 | TRBD2 | TRBV10-3 | few | CAIRPSGSEYEQYF | TGTGCCATCAGGCCCAGCGGGAGTGAATACGAGCAGTACTTC
TRBJ2-7 | . | TRBV29-1 | . | CSVKTGYEQYF | TGCAGCGTAAAAACAGGCTACGAGCAGTACTTC
TRBJ1-1 | TRBD1 | TRBV11-3 | . | CASSFVRGTEAFF | TGTGCCAGCAGCTTCGTCAGGGGGACTGAAGCTTTCTTT
TRBJ2-1 | . | TRBV7-2 | . | CASSMTLYNEQFF | TGTGCCAGCAGCATGACACTCTACAATGAGCAGTTCTTC
TRBJ2-1 | TRBD1 | TRBV5-1 | . | CASSSGQGSTNNEQFF | TGCGCCAGCAGCTCGGGACAGGGTAGCACCAACAATGAGCAGTTCTTC
TRBJ1-6 | . | TRBV7-9 | . | CASSSAGDYNSPLHF | TGTGCCAGCAGCTCGGCCGGGGACTATAATTCACCCCTCCACTTT
TRBJ2-3 | TRBD2 | TRBV7-3 | . | CASSLGGAGDTQYF | TGTGCCAGCAGCCTCGGGGGGGCTGGAGATACGCAGTATTTT
TRBJ2-3 | TRBD1 | TRBV6-1 | . | CASSDRDRATDTQYF | TGTGCCAGCAGTGACCGGGACAGGGCAACAGATACGCAGTATTTT
TRBJ1-4 | . | TRBV12-3/TRBV12-4 | . | CASSRFQVGLFF | TGTGCCAGCAGCCGGTTTCAAGTTGGACTGTTTTTT
TRBJ2-3 | TRBD2 | TRBV25-1 | . | CASGAGGPDTQYF | TGTGCCAGTGGAGCGGGAGGGCCAGATACGCAGTATTTT
TRBJ2-5 | . | TRBV2 | . | CASRDTGQETQYF | TGTGCCAGCAGGGACACAGGGCAAGAGACCCAGTACTTC
TRBJ2-5 | . | TRBV2 | . | CASSRGTHETQYF | TGTGCCAGCAGTCGGGGAACCCACGAGACCCAGTACTTC
TRBJ2-5 | TRBD2 | TRBV19 | . | CASSGPSGSLETQYF | TGTGCCAGTAGTGGGCCTAGCGGGAGTTTGGAGACCCAGTACTTC
TRBJ1-2 | TRBD1 | TRBV5-4 | . | CASSLDRGGYTF | TGTGCCAGCAGCTTGGACAGGGGAGGCTACACCTTC
TRBJ2-7 | . | TRBV15 | . | CATSRDLESYEQYF | TGTGCCACCAGCAGAGATTTAGAGTCCTACGAGCAGTACTTC
TRBJ1-4 | . | TRBV2 | . | CASSVSTVEKLFF | TGTGCCAGCAGTGTCTCTACAGTAGAAAAACTGTTTTTT
TRBJ1-4 | . | TRBV7-8 | . | CASSFGQATNEKLFF | TGTGCCAGCAGCTTTGGACAAGCAACTAATGAAAAACTGTTTTTT
TRBJ1-1 | TRBD1 | TRBV11-2 | . | CASSLRGTGGHTEAFF | TGTGCCAGCAGCCTAAGAGGGACAGGGGGCCACACTGAAGCTTTCTTT
TRBJ2-1 | . | TRBV30 | . | CAWSVSRVVINEQFF | TGTGCCTGGAGTGTATCCAGGGTTGTGATCAATGAGCAGTTCTTC
TRBJ2-1 | . | TRBV18 | . | CASSDAGSRSYNEQFF | TGTGCCAGCTCAGACGCAGGGTCAAGGTCCTACAATGAGCAGTTCTTC
TRBJ2-1 | TRBD2 | TRBV19 | . | CASSLRTSVVNEQFF | TGTGCCAGTAGTTTAAGGACTAGCGTGGTCAATGAGCAGTTCTTC
TRBJ1-1 | . | TRBV12-3/TRBV12-4 | . | CASSLRGVTEAFF | TGTGCCAGCAGTTTACGGGGAGTCACTGAAGCTTTCTTT
TRBJ2-6 | TRBD2 | TRBV11-2 | many | CASSNWRGTSTTGANVLTF | TGTGCCAGCAGCAACTGGCGGGGGACTAGCACAACGGGGGCCAACGTCCTGACTTTC
TRBJ1-2 | . | TRBV18 | . | CASSKTDSTNYGYTF | TGTGCCAGCTCAAAGACGGACAGCACTAACTATGGCTACACCTTC
TRBJ1-1 | . | TRBV7-3 | . | CASSRQMNTEAFF | TGTGCCAGCAGCCGACAGATGAACACTGAAGCTTTCTTT
TRBJ2-2 | . | TRBV13 | few | CASSHRSTGELFF | TGTGCCAGCAGCCACCGGTCCACCGGGGAGCTGTTTTTT
TRBJ2-3 | . | TRBV9 | few | CASSVAGQGGTDTQYF | TGTGCCAGCAGCGTAGCCGGACAGGGAGGGACAGATACGCAGTATTTT